This entry lists 22 T cell receptor beta chains sequenced from one sample in a study of cytomegalovirus exposure and HLA in healthy donors. The primer mix had 60 Vbeta and 13 Jbeta primers. The method was immunoSEQ multiplex PCR; TCRdb's version includes in-frame clones alone and lacks a portion of them. The table includes about 150,000 clones, 80% detected once. The sequenced sample consisted of PBMCs. The source is a man aged 25 to 40 in good health and CMV-seropositive.

The chain combines TRBV27 with TRBJ1-6, with 9 bases matching TRBD1. The ends lost 5 bases at V and 3 bases at J; junction bases unmatched: 5. This CDR3 has 16 amino acids. Germline lookup yields CDR1 MNHEY and CDR2 SMNVEV (reference sequence). This CDR3 reads CASSATTGGYNSPLHF. The CDR3 bases are TGTGCCAGCAGTGCAACGACAGGGGGCTATAATTCACCCCTCCACTTT.

The chain recombines TRBV4-2 with TRBJ2-7; D unresolved. Germline loops: CDR1 LGHNA, CDR2 YNFKEQ. V lost 1 base and J 4 bases, leaving 11 bases between the germline ends. The length of the CDR3 is 14 residues. The CDR3 sequence: CASSQVRVPYEQYF. In nucleotides, the CDR3 is TGTGCCAGCAGCCAAGTCCGGGTCCCTTACGAGCAGTACTTC.

The chain combines TRBV6-6 with TRBJ2-5; tentative D call: TRBD1 (6 bases). Trimming removed 5 bases from V and 0 bases from J, with 16 bases in between. Germline values: CDR1 MNHNY, CDR2 SVGAGI (reference sequence). The CDR3 extends over 16 amino acids. The CDR3 is CASSQGTSAYQETQYF. CDR3 DNA: TGTGCCAGCAGTCAGGGGACAAGTGCGTACCAAGAGACCCAGTACTTC.

This clone has only a few counts. This chain's CDR3 is CAVEAGGRNTQYF. CDR3 sequence (DNA): TGTGCGGTCGAGGCGGGGGGCCGGAATACGCAGTATTTT. This chain uses TRBV11-3 with TRBJ2-3; 8 bases are a match to TRBD2. Germline loops: CDR1 SGHNT, CDR2 YENEEA. CDR3 length equals 13 residues.

V is TRBV27 and J is TRBJ1-4; D is uncertain. Germline lookup yields CDR1 MNHEY and CDR2 SMNVEV (reference sequence). The V end was cut by 6 bases, the J end by 5 bases, with 10 bases between. The CDR3 runs to 13 residues. Here the CDR3 DNA reads TGTGCCAGCAGCGCCGAGATGAATGAAAAACTGTTTTTT. Translation: CASSAEMNEKLFF.

V gene TRBV6-1 combines with J gene TRBJ2-7; D is undetermined. Germline-derived CDR1 and CDR2 are MNHNS and SASEGT. The length of the CDR3 is 19 residues. V was pared by 0 bases and J by 3 bases, with 24 bases between. The CDR3 nucleotides read TGTGCCAGCAGTGAAGCGGTTGGCCAGGCTATTTTCTTAGACTACGAGCAGTACTTC. It encodes CASSEAVGQAIFLDYEQYF.

The V and J genes are TRBV7-6 and TRBJ2-3, with 14 bases lining up with TRBD2. The junction had 7 bases not matched to a gene; V was cut back by 5 bases and J by 0 bases. CDR3 length equals 18 residues. The germline CDR1 and CDR2 sequences are SGHVS and FNYEAQ. The CDR3 region has the DNA TGTGCCAGCAGCCCTAGGACTAGCGGGAGGATAAGCACAGATACGCAGTATTTT. Its translation is CASSPRTSGRISTDTQYF. Together with reference TRBV7-6 and TRBJ2-3, the CDR3 gives the full variable domain: GAGVSQSPRYKVTKRGQDVALRCDPISGHVSLYWYRQALGQGPEFLTYFNYEAQQDKSGLPNDRFSAERPEGSISTLTIQRTEQRDSAMYRCASSPRTSGRISTDTQYFGPGTRLTVL.

The chain combines TRBV13 with TRBJ1-1, with D perhaps matching TRBD1 (6 bases). Germline V gene lookup returns CDR1 PRHDT and CDR2 FYEKMQ (reference sequence). CDR3 length: 15 amino acids. The V end was cut by 5 bases, the J end by 4 bases, with 17 bases between. CDR3 in amino acids: CASSRNRVPGTEAFF. CDR3 in DNA: TGTGCCAGCAGCCGCAACAGGGTTCCGGGCACTGAAGCTTTCTTT.

The chain is built from TRBV18 and TRBJ2-1; 9 bases fit TRBD1. The CDR3 is 16 amino acids. Germline CDR1 and CDR2: KGHSH and LQKENI. V lost 5 bases and J lost 5; bases outside the gene matches: 10. The CDR3 here is CASSGDRGSANNEQFF. The CDR3 coding sequence is TGTGCCAGCTCAGGAGACAGGGGGTCGGCGAACAATGAGCAGTTCTTC.

The chain carries TRBV27 and TRBJ2-1; tentatively, D is TRBD1 (5 bases). The CDR3 runs to 16 residues. Trimming took 6 bases from V and 0 from J, leaving 15 bases between them. Germline CDR1 and CDR2: MNHEY and SMNVEV (reference sequence). The CDR3 spells CASSLVGASSYNEQFF. The CDR3 DNA is TGTGCCAGCAGCCTTGTTGGGGCCAGCTCCTACAATGAGCAGTTCTTC.

This chain joins TRBV4-3 and TRBJ2-3; possible D gene TRBD2, 5 bases. The CDR3 spans 16 residues. CDR1 and CDR2 (germline): LGHNA, YSLEER. V was cut by 0 bases and J by 0 bases, with 10 bases left in between. The CDR3 bases are TGCGCCAGCAGCCAAGACGGGCGGACTAGCACAGATACGCAGTATTTT. Residues: CASSQDGRTSTDTQYF.

This rearrangement joins TRBV4-2 to TRBJ1-4, with a possible D match to TRBD1 (6 bases). Trimming cost V 5 bases and J 7 bases, with 17 bases left between them. CDR3 length: 15 residues. The germline CDR1 and CDR2 sequences are LGHNA and YNFKEQ. The CDR3, as DNA: TGTGCCAGCAGCGGATCCGGGACACACGGTGAAAAACTGTTTTTT. Encoded protein: CASSGSGTHGEKLFF.

V is TRBV2 and J is TRBJ2-7; the D gene is possibly TRBD2 (5 bases). The CDR3 has 14 residues. Germline assignment: CDR1 SNHLY and CDR2 FYNNEI. V lost 5 bases, J lost 1 base, and 12 bases lay in between. The CDR3: CASSTPGTSYEQYF. The CDR3 DNA is TGTGCCAGCAGTACTCCGGGAACTTCCTACGAGCAGTACTTC. The full variable domain, in which reference TRBV2 and TRBJ2-7 provide the parts outside the CDR3, is EPEVTQTPSHQVTQMGQEVILRCVPISNHLYFYWYRQILGQKVEFLVSFYNNEISEKSEIFDDQFSVERPDGSNFTLKIRSTKLEDSAMYFCASSTPGTSYEQYFGPGTRLTVT.

This chain uses TRBV5-8 with TRBJ1-5; 7 nucleotides agree with TRBD1. CDR1 and CDR2 from the germline V gene are SGHTS and YDEGEE. The V and J ends lost 4 bases and 7 bases, in that order; junction bases with no gene match: 5. The CDR3 contains 13 residues. The DNA for the CDR3 is TGTGCCAGCAGCCTGACAGGGAACCAGCCCCAGCATTTT. This sequence encodes CASSLTGNQPQHF.

The V and J genes are TRBV5-5 and TRBJ2-1; D might be TRBD2 (5 bases). V was trimmed by 0 bases and J by 7 bases, leaving 11 bases between them. Germline-derived CDR1 and CDR2 are SGHKS and YYEKEE (reference sequence). The CDR3 has 14 amino acids. The CDR3 is CASSLGSAANEQFF. The DNA of the CDR3 is TGTGCCAGCAGCTTGGGTTCAGCGGCTAATGAGCAGTTCTTC.

The rearrangement links TRBV7-8 to TRBJ2-7, with 7 nucleotides matching TRBD2. Germline CDR1 is SGHVS and CDR2 is FQNEAQ. J gave up 5 bases and V 1 base, and 8 bases lay outside the gene matches. The CDR3 is 15 amino acids. The CDR3 region is CASSLGGGRVHEQYF. In nucleotides, the CDR3 is TGTGCCAGCAGCTTAGGTGGCGGGAGAGTCCACGAGCAGTACTTC.

V is TRBV5-6 and J is TRBJ2-3; 12 bases align to TRBD2. V lost 6 bases to trimming and J lost 1 base; unmatched junction nucleotides: 6. Germline-derived CDR1 and CDR2 are SGHDT and YYEEEE. This CDR3 region has 16 residues. The CDR3 DNA is TGTGCCAGCACCCAGCTAGCGGGAGGGCGCACAGATACGCAGTATTTT. Protein product: CASTQLAGGRTDTQYF.

This clone was counted only a few times. V usage is TRBV4-2 and J usage is TRBJ2-2; D ambiguous. Per the germline V gene, CDR1 is LGHNA and CDR2 is YNFKEQ. CDR3 length: 14 residues. V was pared by 0 bases and J by 2 bases, with 4 bases between. The chain's CDR3 is CASSQDPNTGELFF. The CDR3 region has the DNA TGTGCCAGCAGCCAAGACCCTAACACCGGGGAGCTGTTTTTT.

The gene calls are TRBV4-1 and TRBJ2-2; 7 nucleotides match TRBD1. Germline assignment: CDR1 MGHRA and CDR2 YSYEKL. There are 17 residues in the CDR3. After removal of 0 bases from V and 2 bases from J, the junction contained 6 bases not matched to a gene. In DNA, the CDR3 is TGCGCCAGCAGCCAAGATGCGGCAGGGGGTAACACCGGGGAGCTGTTTTTT. Translating gives CASSQDAAGGNTGELFF.

This chain uses TRBV11-3 with TRBJ2-7; maybe TRBD2 (6 bases). The germline V gene encodes CDR1 SGHNT and CDR2 YENEEA. The CDR3 totals 14 residues. V shed 4 bases and J shed 2 bases, with 12 bases lying between them. The chain's CDR3 is CASSSRTTAYEQYF. In DNA, the CDR3 is TGTGCCAGCAGCTCCAGGACTACAGCCTACGAGCAGTACTTC.

V is TRBV6-6 and J is TRBJ2-5, with 7 nucleotides matching TRBD2. The germline V gene encodes CDR1 MNHNY and CDR2 SVGAGI (reference sequence). J gave up 5 bases and V 1 base, and 10 bases lay outside the gene matches. This CDR3 region has 16 residues. The CDR3 loop is CASSYLPGLGSETQYF. The CDR3 nucleotides read TGTGCCAGCAGTTACTTGCCTGGACTAGGGAGTGAGACCCAGTACTTC.

The chain uses TRBV2 and TRBJ2-5; possible D gene TRBD2, 6 bases. Trimming removed 0 bases at V and 11 bases at J, with 13 bases between. Germline V lookup: CDR1 SNHLY, CDR2 FYNNEI. This CDR3 is 13 amino acids long. CDR3 loop: CASSEASLAFQYF. CDR3 nucleotides: TGTGCCAGCAGTGAAGCCTCACTAGCATTTCAGTACTTC. Using reference TRBV2 and TRBJ2-5 for the parts outside the CDR3, the full variable domain is EPEVTQTPSHQVTQMGQEVILRCVPISNHLYFYWYRQILGQKVEFLVSFYNNEISEKSEIFDDQFSVERPDGSNFTLKIRSTKLEDSAMYFCASSEASLAFQYFGPGTRLLVL.